The rows below give T cell receptor beta chains drawn from one sample of a study of blood T cell repertoires in COVID-19. TCRdb's table, derived via immunoSEQ multiplex PCR, lists solely in-frame clones and lacks some. The sample contains a few hundred thousand clones, more than 85% of which appear only once. Sequenced input: PBMCs or T cells enriched from blood (not recorded which). The receptor source for this set is a woman aged 25 to 39 who had recovered from COVID-19. Each CDR3 is given with its conserved first and last residue. Each record gives: clone size, CDR3 length, D gene, V gene, J gene, CDR3 DNA, CDR3 protein. A D gene is named only where the DNA matches it firmly. Size tells how often a clone was seen (once, few, many) or the class of an expanded clone, and some rows leave it out.

>few|15|.|TRBV7-2|TRBJ1-2
TGTGCCAGCAGCTTATCACGGGTCTCGGGATATGGCTACACCTTC
CASSLSRVSGYGYTF
>.|14|.|TRBV6-4|TRBJ1-5
TGTGCCAGCAGTGACTCGGCAGGCAATCAGCCCCAGCATTTT
CASSDSAGNQPQHF
>few|14|.|TRBV30|TRBJ2-7
TGTGCCGGGAAGAGGGCGGGGCAATCTTACGAGCAGTACTTC
CAGKRAGQSYEQYF
>.|16|.|TRBV15|TRBJ2-7
TGTGCCACCAGCAACCCCCAGGGGCCACCTTACTACGAGCAGTACTTC
CATSNPQGPPYYEQYF
>.|17|TRBD1|TRBV28|TRBJ2-5
TGTGCCAGCAGTTTTGGGACAGGGAGAGGGTTTGGGGAGACCCAGTACTTC
CASSFGTGRGFGETQYF
>.|12|.|TRBV2|TRBJ1-4
TGTGCCAGCAGACGACAGAATGAAAAACTGTTTTTT
CASRRQNEKLFF
>.|16|TRBD1|TRBV2|TRBJ1-2
TGTGCCAGCAGCGGGACAGGGGGTTGGGTAGAGGATGGCTACACCTTC
CASSGTGGWVEDGYTF
>.|14|TRBD1|TRBV6-5|TRBJ1-2
TGTGCCAGCAGTCGTGACAGGGGGCTAGGTGGCTACACCTTC
CASSRDRGLGGYTF
>.|12|.|TRBV18|TRBJ2-7
TGTGCCAGCTCCTCAGGGCCCTACGAGCAGTACTTC
CASSSGPYEQYF
>.|14|.|TRBV7-2|TRBJ1-5
TGTGCCAGCAGCTTAGGCAGGCTCAATCAGCCCCAGCATTTT
CASSLGRLNQPQHF
>.|13|.|TRBV7-2|TRBJ1-5
TGTGCCAGCAGCTTAGAAGGGGTTCAGCCCCAGCATTTT
CASSLEGVQPQHF
>.|16|TRBD2|TRBV24-1|TRBJ2-1
TGTGCCACCAGTGACGCTAGCGGGGGCAAGCACAATGAGCAGTTCTTC
CATSDASGGKHNEQFF
>.|16|TRBD1|TRBV27|TRBJ1-1
TGTGCCAGCAGTCTCGGGACAGGGAAGAGGGACACTGAAGCTTTCTTT
CASSLGTGKRDTEAFF
>.|16|.|TRBV29-1|TRBJ1-2
TGCAGCGTTGATCGCAGGGGCGCGATTTCTAACTATGGCTACACCTTC
CSVDRRGAISNYGYTF
>.|15|TRBD1|TRBV9|TRBJ1-2
TGTGCCAGCAGCGTAGGGACAGGGGGCTCGCGTGGCTACACCTTC
CASSVGTGGSRGYTF